This TCR beta chain emerged from a study of CD8+CD57+ T cells in acquired aplastic anemia. Germline assignment: CDR1 LGHDT and CDR2 YNNKEL (reference sequence). The length of the CDR3 is 18 residues. After removal of 1 base from V and 8 bases from J, the junction contained 17 bases not matched to a gene. Concerning this clonotype: No antigen is known for it.

The template for TCR beta VDJ and CDR3 sequence profiling was genomic DNA. TCRdb fed the reads into MiXCR, producing one record per CDR3 protein. The sample lists some 170,000 distinct CDR3 sequences, about 45% occurring once. An expansion of CD8+CD57+ cells by flow cytometry had been shown in patients chosen for sequencing. Study-wide results and caveats: The same twenty-nine CD8+ CDR3 sequences occurred in patients and in controls.

This receptor was obtained from a human donor with aplastic anemia. This sequence joins TRBV3-1 and TRBJ2-3, with TRBD2 identical over 8 bases. Sequenced: sorted CD4+, CD8+, or CD8+CD57+ T cells (not recorded which) from PBMCs. This chain's CDR3 is CASSQGLPGGAGRGTQYF. In DNA form, the CDR3 reads TGTGCCAGCAGCCAAGGCCTCCCCGGGGGGGCGGGTAGAGGTACGCAGTATTTT.